This TCR beta chain was recorded in a study of patients and donors after allogeneic stem cell transplantation (dated by TCRdb to about 2020). To note about this clonotype: It has no known antigen specificity. Nothing much larger sits one base from this clone, and base qualities are not available.

Library preparation used RT-PCR. Sequencing was performed on a NextSeq 550. TCRdb handled the public reads itself, with Q25 trimming in fastp and clone calling in MiXCR, and kept productive beta chains. CDR3 protein sequences are deduplicated, and each keeps its most common genes and DNA. Across this sample there are some 150,000 distinct CDR3 sequences, with over 35% seen only once. The ten largest clones represent 40% to 55% of the sample. Trimming takes 4 bases off V and 3 bases off J; junction bases not matched to a gene: 6. The CDR3 holds 17 amino acids from the cysteine to the phenylalanine. Left in the record is the CDR3 DNA by itself, 51 bases read in frame from the first base. According to the germline V gene, CDR1 reads LGHNA and CDR2 reads YSLEER.

Sequenced sample: blood, either unsorted or a sorted T cell fraction (not recorded which). The chain is made from TRBV4-3 and TRBJ2-5, and TRBD2 aligns with 15 junction nucleotides. This receptor was obtained from a human donor who was either an allogeneic HSCT recipient or a stem cell or donor lymphocyte infusion donor (not recorded which). It is not recorded whose cells these are; they may come from a transplant donor. The nucleotide sequence reads TGCGCCAGCAGCCTCACCAGGACTAGCGGGGGGGAAGAGACCCAGTACTTC. It encodes CASSLTRTSGGEETQYF.